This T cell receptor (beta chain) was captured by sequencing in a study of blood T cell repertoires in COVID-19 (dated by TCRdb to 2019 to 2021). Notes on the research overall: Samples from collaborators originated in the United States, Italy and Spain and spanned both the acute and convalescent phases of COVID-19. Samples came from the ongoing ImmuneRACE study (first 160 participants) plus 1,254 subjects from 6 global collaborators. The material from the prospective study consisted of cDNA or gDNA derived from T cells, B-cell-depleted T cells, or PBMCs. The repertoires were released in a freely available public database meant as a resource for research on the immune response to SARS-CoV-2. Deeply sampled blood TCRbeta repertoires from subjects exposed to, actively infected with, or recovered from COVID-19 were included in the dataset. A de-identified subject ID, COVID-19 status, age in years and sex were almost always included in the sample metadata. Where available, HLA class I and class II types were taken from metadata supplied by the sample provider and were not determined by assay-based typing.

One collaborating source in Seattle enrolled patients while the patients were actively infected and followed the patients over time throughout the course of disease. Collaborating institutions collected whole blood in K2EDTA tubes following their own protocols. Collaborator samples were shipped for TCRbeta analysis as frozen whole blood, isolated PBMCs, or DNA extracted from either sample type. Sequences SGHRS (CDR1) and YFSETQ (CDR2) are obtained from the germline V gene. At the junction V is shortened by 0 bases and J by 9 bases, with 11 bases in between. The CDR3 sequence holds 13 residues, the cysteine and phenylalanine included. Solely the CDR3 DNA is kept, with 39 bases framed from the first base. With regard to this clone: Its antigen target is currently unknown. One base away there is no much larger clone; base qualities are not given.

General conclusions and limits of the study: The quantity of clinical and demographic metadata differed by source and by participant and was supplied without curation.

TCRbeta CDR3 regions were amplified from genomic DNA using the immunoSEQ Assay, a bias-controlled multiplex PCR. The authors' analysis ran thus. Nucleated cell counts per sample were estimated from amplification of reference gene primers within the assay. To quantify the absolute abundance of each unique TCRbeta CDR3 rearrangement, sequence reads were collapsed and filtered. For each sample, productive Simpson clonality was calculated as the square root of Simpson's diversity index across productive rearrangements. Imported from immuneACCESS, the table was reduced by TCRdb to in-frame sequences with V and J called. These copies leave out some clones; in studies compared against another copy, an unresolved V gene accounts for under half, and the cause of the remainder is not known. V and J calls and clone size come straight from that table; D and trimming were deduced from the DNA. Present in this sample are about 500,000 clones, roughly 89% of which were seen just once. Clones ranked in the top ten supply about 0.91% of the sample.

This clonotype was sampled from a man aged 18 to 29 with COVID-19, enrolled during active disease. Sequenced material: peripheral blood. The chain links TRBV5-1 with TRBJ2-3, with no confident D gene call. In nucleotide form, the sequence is TGCGCCAGCAGCTTGGCCATGGGCGAGACGCAGTATTTT. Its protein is CASSLAMGETQYF.